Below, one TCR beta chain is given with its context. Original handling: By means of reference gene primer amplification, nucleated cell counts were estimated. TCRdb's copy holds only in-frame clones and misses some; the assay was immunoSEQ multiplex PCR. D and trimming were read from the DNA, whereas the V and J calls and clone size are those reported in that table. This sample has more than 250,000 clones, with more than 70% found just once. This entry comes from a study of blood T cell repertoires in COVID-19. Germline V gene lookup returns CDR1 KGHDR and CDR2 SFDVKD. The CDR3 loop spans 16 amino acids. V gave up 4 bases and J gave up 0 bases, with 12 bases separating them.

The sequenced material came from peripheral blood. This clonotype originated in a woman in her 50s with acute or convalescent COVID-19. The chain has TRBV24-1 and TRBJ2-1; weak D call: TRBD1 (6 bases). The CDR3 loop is CATSEHTGSSYNEQFF. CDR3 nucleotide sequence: TGTGCCACCAGTGAACATACAGGGAGCTCCTACAATGAGCAGTTCTTC.